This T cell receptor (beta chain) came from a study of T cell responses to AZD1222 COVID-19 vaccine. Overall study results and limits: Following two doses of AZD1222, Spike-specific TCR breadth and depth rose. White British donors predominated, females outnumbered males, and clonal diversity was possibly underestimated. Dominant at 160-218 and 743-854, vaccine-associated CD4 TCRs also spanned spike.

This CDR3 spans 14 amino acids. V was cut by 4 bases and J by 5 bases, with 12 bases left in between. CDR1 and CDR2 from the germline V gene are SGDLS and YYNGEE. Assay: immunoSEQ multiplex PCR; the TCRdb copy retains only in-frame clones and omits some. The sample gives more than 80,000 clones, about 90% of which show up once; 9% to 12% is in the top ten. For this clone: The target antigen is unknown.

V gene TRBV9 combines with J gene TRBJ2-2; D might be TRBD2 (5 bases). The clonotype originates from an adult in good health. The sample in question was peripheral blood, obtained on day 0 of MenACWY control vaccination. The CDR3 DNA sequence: TGTGCCAGCAGCCCGAGGGATGGGACCGGGGAGCTGTTTTTT. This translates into CASSPRDGTGELFF.